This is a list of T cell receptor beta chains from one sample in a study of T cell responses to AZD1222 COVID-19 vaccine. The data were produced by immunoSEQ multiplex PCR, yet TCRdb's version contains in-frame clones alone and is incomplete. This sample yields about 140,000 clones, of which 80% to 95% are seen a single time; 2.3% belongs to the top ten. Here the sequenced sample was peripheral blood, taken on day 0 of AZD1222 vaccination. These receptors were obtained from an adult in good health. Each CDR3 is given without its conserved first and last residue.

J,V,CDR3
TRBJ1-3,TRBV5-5,ASGRGNLAGNTIY
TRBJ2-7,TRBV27,ASSSVYTEQY
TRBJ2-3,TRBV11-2,ASSPQGFGLFTDTQY
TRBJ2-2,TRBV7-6,ASSLDHRVAGGITGELF
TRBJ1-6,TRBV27,ATRGSYNSPLH
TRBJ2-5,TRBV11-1,ASSPRVSLVQETQY
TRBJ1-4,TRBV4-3,ASSRVDTPNEKLF
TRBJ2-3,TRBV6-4,ASSDRGYGDTQY
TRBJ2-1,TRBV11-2,ASSLAARGSEQF
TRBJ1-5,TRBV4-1,ASSQGEYFNQPQH
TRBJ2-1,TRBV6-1,ASSLQGFSYNEQF
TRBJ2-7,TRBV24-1,ATSDPSGSRYEQY
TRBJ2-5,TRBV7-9,ASSSGRTQETQY
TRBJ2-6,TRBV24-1,ATSDLGAGSGANVLT
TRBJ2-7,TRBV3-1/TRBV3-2,ASSQDPGSYEQY
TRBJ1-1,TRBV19,ASREGLEAF
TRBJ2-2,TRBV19,ASIRGQSNTGELF
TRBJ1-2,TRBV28,ASSRGDYGYT
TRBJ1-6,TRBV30,AWSVSGNSPLH
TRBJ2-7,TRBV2,ASKKRYAYEQY
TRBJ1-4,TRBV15,ATSLSEEGEKLF
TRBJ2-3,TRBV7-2,ASSTGTPTDTQY
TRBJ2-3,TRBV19,ASSIGGTSTDTQY
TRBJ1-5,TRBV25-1,ASSATGNQPQH
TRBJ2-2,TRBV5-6,ASSGGTGVYGELF
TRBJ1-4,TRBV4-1,ASRRVGEKLF
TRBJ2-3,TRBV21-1,ASSNEGPQCTDTQY